This T cell receptor beta chain was captured by sequencing in a study of early T cells in non-severe SARS-CoV-2 infection. In the study overall: With bulk RNA from unsorted whole blood as input, sequencing yielded unpaired chains.

The CDR3 runs 17 residues. V was pared by 3 bases and J by 4 bases, with 21 bases between. Germline values: CDR1 SGHAT, CDR2 FQDESV (reference sequence). Attached unique molecular identifiers marked individual cDNA molecules. Via MiXCR, TCRdb re-called the 5' RACE reads, giving one row per CDR3 protein. This sample yields fewer than 35,000 distinct CDR3 sequences, of which approximately 9.2% are seen a single time; approximately 13% belongs to the top ten. Sequenced sample: whole blood. The V call is TRBV11-1, the J call TRBJ1-1; a weak D match, TRBD1 (6 bases). This clonotype originated in an adult who was a healthcare worker with PCR-confirmed SARS-CoV-2 infection or an uninfected control (not recorded which). The DNA for the CDR3 is TGTGCCAGCAGCTTGAGCAGGGGAAGGGATTTTGGCACTGAAGCTTTCTTT. This encodes CASSLSRGRDFGTEAFF.